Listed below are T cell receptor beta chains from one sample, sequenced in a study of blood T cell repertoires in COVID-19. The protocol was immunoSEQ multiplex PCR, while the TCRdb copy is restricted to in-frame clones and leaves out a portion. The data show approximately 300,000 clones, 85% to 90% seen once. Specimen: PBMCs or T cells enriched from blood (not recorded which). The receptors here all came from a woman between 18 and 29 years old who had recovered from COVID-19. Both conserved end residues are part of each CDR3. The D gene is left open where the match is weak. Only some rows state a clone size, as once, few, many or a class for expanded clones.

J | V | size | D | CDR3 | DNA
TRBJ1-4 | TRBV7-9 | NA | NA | CATRRATNEKLFF | TGTGCCACAAGACGGGCAACTAATGAAAAACTGTTTTTT
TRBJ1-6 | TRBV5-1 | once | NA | CASSQQDSSYNSPLHF | TGCGCCAGCAGCCAACAGGACAGCTCCTATAATTCACCCCTCCACTTT
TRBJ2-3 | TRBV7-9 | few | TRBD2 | CASSLTAGGPLGTDTQYF | TGTGCCAGCAGCTTAACAGCGGGGGGGCCCCTAGGCACAGATACGCAGTATTTT
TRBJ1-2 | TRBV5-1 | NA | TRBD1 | CASTGQGNYGYTF | TGCGCCAGCACAGGACAGGGCAACTATGGCTACACCTTC
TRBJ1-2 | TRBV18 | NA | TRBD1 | CASSTGTGPNYGYTF | TGTGCCAGCTCAACTGGGACAGGGCCTAACTATGGCTACACCTTC
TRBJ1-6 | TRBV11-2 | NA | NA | CASSSVNSPLHF | TGTGCCAGCAGCTCCGTTAATTCACCCCTCCACTTT
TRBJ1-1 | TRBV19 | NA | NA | CASSIEPRGGEAFF | TGTGCCAGTAGTATAGAGCCCAGGGGTGGTGAAGCTTTCTTT
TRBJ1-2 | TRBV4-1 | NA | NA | CASSQARRGPLNYGYTF | TGCGCCAGCAGCCAAGCTAGAAGGGGCCCCCTTAACTATGGCTACACCTTC
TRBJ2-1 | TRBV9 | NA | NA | CASSVDGVGGHNEQFF | TGTGCCAGCAGCGTAGATGGGGTTGGCGGGCACAATGAGCAGTTCTTC
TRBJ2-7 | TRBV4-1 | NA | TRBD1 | CASSLGVGPGQLVYEQYF | TGCGCCAGCAGCCTAGGGGTCGGGCCGGGACAGCTGGTATACGAGCAGTACTTC
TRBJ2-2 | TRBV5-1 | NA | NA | CASSLMAGFGTGELFF | TGCGCCAGCAGCTTGATGGCGGGATTCGGCACCGGGGAGCTGTTTTTT
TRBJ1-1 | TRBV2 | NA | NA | CASKSEGAKAFF | TGTGCCAGCAAAAGTGAGGGAGCCAAAGCTTTCTTT
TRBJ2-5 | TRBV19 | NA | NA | CASSSQGPKETQYF | TGTGCCAGTAGTTCACAGGGCCCCAAAGAGACCCAGTACTTC
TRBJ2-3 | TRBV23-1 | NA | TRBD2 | CASSQSRSLAGALSTDTQYF | TGCGCCAGCAGTCAATCGAGAAGTCTAGCGGGGGCCCTTAGCACAGATACGCAGTATTTT
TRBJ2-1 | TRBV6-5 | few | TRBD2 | CASSYRLAGDNEQFF | TGTGCCAGCAGTTACCGACTAGCGGGGGACAATGAGCAGTTCTTC
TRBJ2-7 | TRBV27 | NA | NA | CASSLEGAVSYEQYF | TGTGCCAGCAGTTTGGAGGGGGCCGTCTCCTACGAGCAGTACTTC
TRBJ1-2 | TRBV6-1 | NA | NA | CASSEGGRSGYTF | TGTGCCAGCAGTGAAGGGGGGCGCAGCGGCTACACCTTC
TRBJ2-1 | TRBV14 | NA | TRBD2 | CASSQDKLAGTLYNEQFF | TGTGCCAGCAGCCAAGATAAACTAGCGGGGACTCTTTACAATGAGCAGTTCTTC
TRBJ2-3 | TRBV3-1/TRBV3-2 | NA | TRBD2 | CASSVTGTRSLVSQYF | TGTGCCAGCAGCGTAACCGGGACTAGATCATTGGTCTCGCAGTATTTT
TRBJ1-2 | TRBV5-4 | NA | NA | CASSLRGVVYYGYTF | TGTGCCAGCAGCTTACGGGGGGTGGTTTATTATGGCTACACCTTC
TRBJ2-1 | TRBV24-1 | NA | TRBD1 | CATSDSRQGSNEQFF | TGTGCCACCAGTGACTCCAGACAGGGGAGCAATGAGCAGTTCTTC
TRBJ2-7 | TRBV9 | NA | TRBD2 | CASSVAPSTSGTSYEQYF | TGTGCCAGCAGCGTAGCCCCATCAACTAGCGGAACCTCCTACGAGCAGTACTTC
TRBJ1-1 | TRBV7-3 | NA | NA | CASSLGGGTEAFF | TGTGCCAGCAGCTTAGGCGGGGGGACTGAAGCTTTCTTT
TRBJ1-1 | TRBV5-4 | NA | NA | CASTGLPGTEAFF | TGTGCCAGCACTGGCCTTCCGGGCACTGAAGCTTTCTTT
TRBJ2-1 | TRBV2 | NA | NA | CASNRGPRNIYNEQFF | TGTGCCAGCAATCGCGGGCCCCGAAATATCTACAATGAGCAGTTCTTC
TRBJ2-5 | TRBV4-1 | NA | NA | CASSPHDKRGETQYF | TGCGCCAGCAGTCCCCACGACAAGAGAGGGGAGACCCAGTACTTC
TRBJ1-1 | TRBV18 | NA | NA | CASSPAGGTEAFF | TGTGCCAGCTCACCAGCGGGTGGCACTGAAGCTTTCTTT
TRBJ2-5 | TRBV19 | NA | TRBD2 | CASRGLAAGETQYF | TGTGCCAGTAGGGGACTAGCGGCAGGGGAGACCCAGTACTTC
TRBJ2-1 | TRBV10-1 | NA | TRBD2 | CASSGLAGGKQFF | TGCGCCAGCAGTGGGCTAGCGGGAGGGAAGCAGTTCTTC
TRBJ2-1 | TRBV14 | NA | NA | CASSPYYRATYNEQFF | TGTGCCAGCAGCCCATACTACCGCGCCACCTACAATGAGCAGTTCTTC
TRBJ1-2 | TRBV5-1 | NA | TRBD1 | CASSMGQVYGYTF | TGCGCCAGCAGCATGGGACAGGTCTATGGCTACACCTTC
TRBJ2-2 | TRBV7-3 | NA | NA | CASSSQQGTGELFF | TGTGCCAGCAGCTCCCAACAGGGCACCGGGGAGCTGTTTTTT
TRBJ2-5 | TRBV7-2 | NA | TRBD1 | CASSSGQGVQETQYF | TGTGCCAGCAGCTCCGGACAGGGGGTCCAAGAGACCCAGTACTTC
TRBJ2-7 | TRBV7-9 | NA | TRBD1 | CASSSYRGRSGEQYF | TGTGCCAGCAGCTCCTACAGGGGTCGATCAGGCGAGCAGTACTTC
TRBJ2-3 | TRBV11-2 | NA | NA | CASSLDRRYTQYF | TGTGCCAGCAGCTTAGATAGGAGGTATACGCAGTATTTT
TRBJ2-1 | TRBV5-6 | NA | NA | CASSFGNEQFF | TGTGCCAGCAGCTTCGGTAATGAGCAGTTCTTC
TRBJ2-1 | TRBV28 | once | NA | CASVLARSSYNEQFF | TGTGCCAGCGTTCTAGCGCGAAGCTCCTACAATGAGCAGTTCTTC
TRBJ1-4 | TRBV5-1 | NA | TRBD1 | CASSLDGQGGETKLFF | TGCGCCAGCAGCTTGGACGGACAGGGGGGCGAGACAAAACTGTTTTTT
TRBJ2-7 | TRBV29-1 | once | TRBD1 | CSVAFRGTGGFRGEQYF | TGCAGCGTTGCATTTCGTGGGACAGGGGGCTTCCGGGGCGAGCAGTACTTC
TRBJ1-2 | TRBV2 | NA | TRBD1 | CASSEYGQGSGYTF | TGTGCCAGCAGCGAATATGGACAGGGGAGCGGCTACACCTTC
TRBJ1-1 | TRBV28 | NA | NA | CASSLYAGGLANTEAFF | TGTGCCAGCAGTTTATACGCCGGCGGTTTGGCGAACACTGAAGCTTTCTTT
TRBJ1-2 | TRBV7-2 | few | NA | CASSSTGNYGYTF | TGTGCCAGCAGCTCAACAGGGAACTATGGCTACACCTTC
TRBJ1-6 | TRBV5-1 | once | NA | CASSLVAADNSPLHF | TGCGCCAGCAGCTTGGTGGCCGCTGATAATTCACCCCTCCACTTT
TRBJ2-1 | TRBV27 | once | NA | CASSLDGLNEQFF | TGTGCCAGCAGTTTAGACGGACTCAATGAGCAGTTCTTC
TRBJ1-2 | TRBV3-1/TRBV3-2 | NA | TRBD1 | CASSQGTGDGGGYTF | TGTGCCAGCAGCCAGGGTACAGGGGATGGTGGTGGCTACACCTTC
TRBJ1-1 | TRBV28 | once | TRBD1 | CASSLSLGQGERTEAFF | TGTGCCAGCAGTTTATCCCTGGGACAGGGGGAGAGGACTGAAGCTTTCTTT
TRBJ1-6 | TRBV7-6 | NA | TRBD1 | CASSSRDRGYSPLHF | TGTGCCAGCAGCTCCCGGGACAGGGGCTATTCACCCCTCCACTTT
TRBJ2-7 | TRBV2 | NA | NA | CASSGTPRVEQYF | TGTGCCAGCAGTGGTACACCCAGGGTTGAGCAGTACTTC
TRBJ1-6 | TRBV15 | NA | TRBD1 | CATSKGQPSSYNSPLHF | TGTGCCACCAGCAAGGGACAGCCAAGCTCCTATAATTCACCCCTCCACTTT
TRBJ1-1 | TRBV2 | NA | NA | CASSENRQVNTEAFF | TGTGCCAGCAGTGAAAATAGGCAGGTGAACACTGAAGCTTTCTTT
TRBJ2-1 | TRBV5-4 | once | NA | CASSLSGLLRNEQFF | TGTGCCAGCAGCTTGTCCGGACTTTTGAGAAATGAGCAGTTCTTC
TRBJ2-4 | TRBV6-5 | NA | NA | CASSYGTLAKNIQYF | TGTGCCAGCAGTTACGGGACACTAGCCAAAAACATTCAGTACTTC
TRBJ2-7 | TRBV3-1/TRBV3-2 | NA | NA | CASSHVDPSGPPPYEQYF | TGTGCCAGCAGCCACGTAGACCCCTCAGGGCCACCTCCCTACGAGCAGTACTTC